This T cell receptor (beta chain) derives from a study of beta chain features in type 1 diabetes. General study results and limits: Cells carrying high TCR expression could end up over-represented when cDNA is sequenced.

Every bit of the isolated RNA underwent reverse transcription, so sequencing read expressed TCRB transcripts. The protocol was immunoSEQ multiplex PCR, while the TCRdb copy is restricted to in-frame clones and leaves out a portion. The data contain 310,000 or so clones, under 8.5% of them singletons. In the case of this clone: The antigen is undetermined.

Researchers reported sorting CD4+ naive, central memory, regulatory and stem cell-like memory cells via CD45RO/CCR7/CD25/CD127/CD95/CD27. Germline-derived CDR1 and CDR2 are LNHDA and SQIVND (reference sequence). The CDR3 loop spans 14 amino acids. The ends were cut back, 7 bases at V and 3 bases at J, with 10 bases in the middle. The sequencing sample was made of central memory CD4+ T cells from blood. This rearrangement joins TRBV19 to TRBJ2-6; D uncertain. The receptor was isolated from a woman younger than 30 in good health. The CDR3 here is CASTKTGGANVLTF. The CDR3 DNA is TGTGCCAGTACCAAGACCGGTGGGGCCAACGTCCTGACTTTC.